These 15 T cell receptor beta chains came from one sample sequenced in a study of cytomegalovirus exposure and HLA in healthy donors. Using immunoSEQ multiplex PCR, the repertoire was profiled, and TCRdb retains in-frame clones only, with some absent. The sample yields 90,000 to 120,000 clones, nearly 97% seen once. Sequenced input: PBMCs. These receptors came from a woman younger than 30 in good health and CMV-seronegative.

J is TRBJ1-4 and V is TRBV6-5, with D tentatively TRBD1 (5 bases). CDR3 length: 14 residues. Germline V gene lookup returns CDR1 MNHEY and CDR2 SVGAGI. V gave up 6 bases and J gave up 0 bases, with 8 bases separating them. CDR3 in amino acids: CASRKGSTNEKLFF. The CDR3 nucleotides are TGTGCCAGCAGAAAGGGGTCAACTAATGAAAAACTGTTTTTT.

The chain employs TRBV9 and TRBJ2-7; D is possibly TRBD2 (7 bases). Trimming removed 3 bases from V and 5 bases from J, with 18 bases in between. From germline, CDR1 is SGDLS and CDR2 YYNGEE. This CDR3 is built from 15 residues. The CDR3 coding sequence is TGTGCCAGCAGCGCAAGCGGGACGCGGGGGCACGAGCAGTACTTC. It yields the protein CASSASGTRGHEQYF. Full variable domain (outside the CDR3, taken from reference TRBV9 and TRBJ2-7): DSGVTQTPKHLITATGQRVTLRCSPRSGDLSVYWYQQSLDQGLQFLIQYYNGEERAKGNILERFSAQQFPDLHSELNLSSLELGDSALYFCASSASGTRGHEQYFGPGTRLTVT.

This chain joins TRBV6-5 and TRBJ2-3, with 10 bases aligning to TRBD1. Trimming cost V 8 bases and J 3 bases; bases outside gene matches: 8. The CDR3 sequence is 15 residues long. Per the germline V gene, CDR1 is MNHEY and CDR2 is SVGAGI. The CDR3 loop is CASARDRGRTDTQYF. The CDR3 bases are TGTGCCAGCGCCAGGGACAGGGGAAGGACAGATACGCAGTATTTT.

J is TRBJ1-1 and V is TRBV6-1; TRBD1 is a possible D gene (5 bases). V lost 3 bases and J lost 1, with 9 bases in between. Looked up from germline, CDR1 is MNHNS and CDR2 is SASEGT. This CDR3 comprises 14 residues. CDR3 loop: CASSDRARNTEAFF. CDR3 DNA: TGTGCCAGCAGTGACAGGGCGCGGAACACTGAAGCTTTCTTT.

The chain uses TRBV14 and TRBJ1-2, with D hard to call. This CDR3 contains 14 residues. CDR1 and CDR2 from the germline V gene are SGHDN and FVKESK. V lost 4 bases and J lost 2, with 11 bases in between. The CDR3 nucleotides read TGTGCCAGCAGCCCTGTGACTGGGAACTATGGCTACACCTTC. Translating it yields CASSPVTGNYGYTF.

The rearrangement joins TRBV29-1 to TRBJ1-1, with TRBD1 matching over 7 bases. The CDR3 length is 11 residues. V shed 7 bases and J 10 bases; nucleotides not matched to a gene: 9. Germline V gene sequence: CDR1 SQVTM, CDR2 ANQGSEA. This CDR3 is CSATTGVRAFF. DNA for the CDR3: TGCAGCGCCACAACAGGGGTTCGAGCTTTCTTT.

This clone was detected only once. The chain employs TRBV6-1 and TRBJ2-2, with TRBD2 as a possible D gene (5 bases). This CDR3 contains 15 residues. The V end lost 8 bases, the J end lost 0 bases, and 13 bases lay between the germline ends. Germline V gene lookup returns CDR1 MNHNS and CDR2 SASEGT. CDR3 in DNA: TGTGCCAGCTTGCTGGGAGCTACGAACACCGGGGAGCTGTTTTTT. It translates to CASLLGATNTGELFF.

V usage is TRBV28 and J usage is TRBJ1-5; the match to TRBD1 covers 8 bases. V shed 4 bases and J 3 bases; nucleotides not matched to a gene: 5. Germline V gene data show CDR1 as MDHEN and CDR2 as SYDVKM. The CDR3 sequence is 15 residues long. The CDR3 sequence: CASSSPGGYNQPQHF. Written as DNA, the CDR3 is TGTGCCAGCAGTTCCCCAGGGGGCTACAATCAGCCCCAGCATTTT.

This clone was detected only once. This chain uses TRBV9 with TRBJ1-2; D perhaps matches TRBD1 (5 bases). The CDR3 has 17 residues. Trimming shortened V by 3 bases and J by 6 bases, and 24 bases separated the two germline ends. Germline lookup yields CDR1 SGDLS and CDR2 YYNGEE. This chain's CDR3 is CASSAPRGGASLNGYTF. In DNA, the CDR3 is TGTGCCAGCAGCGCGCCCCGGGGGGGAGCAAGTTTAAATGGCTACACCTTC.

This chain links TRBV7-8 with TRBJ2-7, with D unclear. This CDR3 is built from 11 residues. CDR1 SGHVS and CDR2 FQNEAQ come from the germline V gene. Trimming left V 5 bases short and J 2 bases short, with 4 bases between. In nucleotides, the CDR3 is TGTGCCAGCAGCGCAGCCTACGAGCAGTACTTC. Amino acids: CASSAAYEQYF.

V is TRBV28 and J is TRBJ1-4; 9 bases match TRBD1. Germline-derived CDR1 and CDR2 are MDHEN and SYDVKM. This CDR3 region has 16 residues. Unmatched junction bases numbered 7, after V lost 5 bases and J lost 3 bases. The CDR3 DNA reads as TGTGCCAGCAGTCCGACAGGGGGAAGGGCTAATGAAAAACTGTTTTTT. Its protein product is CASSPTGGRANEKLFF.

The V and J genes are TRBV7-6 and TRBJ1-1; D gene uncertain. V gave up 2 bases and J gave up 7 bases, with 11 bases separating them. CDR1 and CDR2 from the germline V gene are SGHVS and FNYEAQ. The CDR3 covers 13 residues. CDR3 bases: TGTGCCAGCAGCTTACGGGGATACGGTGAAGCTTTCTTT. Translated: CASSLRGYGEAFF.

The chain combines TRBV4-1 with TRBJ2-7, with D hard to call. Germline V gene lookup returns CDR1 MGHRA and CDR2 YSYEKL. V gave up 0 bases and J gave up 6 bases, with 18 bases separating them. This CDR3 comprises 16 residues. The DNA for the CDR3 is TGCGCCAGCAGCCAAGATATGGGCCAGACAAGTGGCGAGCAGTACTTC. Protein: CASSQDMGQTSGEQYF.

CDR3 sequence (DNA): TGTGCCAGCGGGAGCGAAAAGGACACTGAAGCTTTCTTT. Encoded protein: CASGSEKDTEAFF. J is TRBJ1-1 and V is TRBV2; D ambiguous. The CDR3 spans 13 residues. The V end was cut by 8 bases, the J end by 3 bases, with 13 bases between. Germline loops: CDR1 SNHLY, CDR2 FYNNEI.

The chain combines TRBV7-3 with TRBJ2-1; 9 positions match TRBD2. The germline gives CDR1 SGHTA, CDR2 FQGTGA. V dropped 2 bases and J dropped 5; count of bases not matched to a gene: 10. CDR3 length: 17 amino acids. CDR3 sequence (DNA): TGTGCCAGCAGCTTAGGGGGTAGGCTAGCGGGGAACAATGAGCAGTTCTTC. Amino acid sequence: CASSLGGRLAGNNEQFF. Together with reference TRBV7-3 and TRBJ2-1, the CDR3 gives the full variable domain: GAGVSQTPSNKVTEKGKYVELRCDPISGHTALYWYRQSLGQGPEFLIYFQGTGAADDSGLPNDRFFAVRPEGSVSTLKIQRTERGDSAVYLCASSLGGRLAGNNEQFFGPGTRLTVL.